This entry lists 17 T cell receptor beta chains sequenced from one sample in a study of blood T cell repertoires in COVID-19. The protocol was immunoSEQ multiplex PCR, while the TCRdb copy is restricted to in-frame clones and leaves out a portion. The sample lists about 160,000 clones, 80% to 90% occurring once. Sequencing input: peripheral blood. The receptors were gathered from a man in his late teens or twenties with COVID-19, enrolled during active disease.

The chain employs TRBV15 and TRBJ1-1; TRBD1 matches 8 bases. The junction had 3 bases not matched to a gene; V was cut back by 5 bases and J by 1 base. There are 14 residues in the CDR3. Germline CDR1 LNHNV, CDR2 YYDKDF (reference sequence). The DNA of the CDR3 is TGTGCCACCAGCTATGGACAGGGGAACACTGAAGCTTTCTTT. The encoded protein is CATSYGQGNTEAFF.

The chain links TRBV27 to TRBJ2-1; 16 nucleotides line up with TRBD2. The CDR3 length is 16 residues. From germline, CDR1 is MNHEY and CDR2 SMNVEV (reference sequence). J gave up 6 bases and V 5 bases, and 4 bases lay outside the gene matches. The CDR3 DNA follows: TGTGCCAGCAGTCTGGGACTAGCGGGGGGGATCAATGAGCAGTTCTTC. This translates into CASSLGLAGGINEQFF.

The J gene is TRBJ1-1, the V gene TRBV20-1; D is perhaps TRBD1 (5 bases). Trimming removed 8 bases at V and 9 bases at J, with 16 bases between. This CDR3 is 11 amino acids long. The germline V gene has CDR1 DFQATT and CDR2 SNEGSKA (reference sequence). In nucleotides, the CDR3 is TGCAGTCCCACAGGCTCCTTCCAAGCTTTCTTT. Encoded protein: CSPTGSFQAFF.

The chain combines TRBV7-9 with TRBJ1-2; 8 bases map to TRBD1. The J segment lost 0 bases and the V segment lost 5 bases, leaving 5 bases of the junction unmatched. The CDR3 has 15 residues. Germline CDR1 reads SEHNR; CDR2 reads FQNEAQ (reference sequence). CDR3 loop: CASSTQDRANYGYTF. CDR3 DNA: TGTGCCAGCAGCACTCAGGACAGGGCTAACTATGGCTACACCTTC.

This clone was counted a single time. The rearrangement joins TRBV19 to TRBJ2-2; 14 bases align to TRBD2. This CDR3 spans 16 amino acids. Germline CDR1 reads LNHDA; CDR2 reads SQIVND (reference sequence). The V segment lost 5 bases and the J segment 5 bases; nucleotides outside the gene matches: 4. CDR3 sequence reads: CASSLGLAGATGELFF. Written as DNA, the CDR3 is TGTGCCAGTAGTTTGGGACTAGCGGGAGCAACCGGGGAGCTGTTTTTT. Full variable domain (rest looked up from reference TRBV19 and TRBJ2-2): DGGITQSPKYLFRKEGQNVTLSCEQNLNHDAMYWYRQDPGQGLRLIYYSQIVNDFQKGDIAEGYSVSREKKESFPLTVTSAQKNPTAFYLCASSLGLAGATGELFFGEGSRLTVL.

This chain connects TRBV11-2 to TRBJ2-7; D possibly corresponds to TRBD1 (7 bases). Trimming pared 0 bases from V and 0 bases from J, leaving 9 bases between. The CDR3 contains 15 residues. The germline gives CDR1 SGHAT, CDR2 FQNNGV. The CDR3 nucleotides are TGTGCCAGCAGCTTAGAGCGGGACAGCTCCTACGAGCAGTACTTC. Residues: CASSLERDSSYEQYF.

This clone was picked up many times. The chain combines TRBV4-2 with TRBJ2-5; 11 bases map to TRBD2. J lost 3 bases, V lost 1 base, and 4 bases had no gene match. Germline assignment: CDR1 LGHNA and CDR2 YNFKEQ. The CDR3 totals 16 residues. CDR3 bases: TGTGCCAGCAGCCAAGGGCTAGCGGGAGGCGAAGAGACCCAGTACTTC. It translates to CASSQGLAGGEETQYF.

The rearrangement uses TRBV28 and TRBJ2-4; 8 bases are shared with TRBD1. The CDR3 runs 14 residues. The ends lost 7 bases at V and 8 bases at J; junction bases unmatched: 10. Germline loops: CDR1 MDHEN, CDR2 SYDVKM. The CDR3 region has the DNA TGTGCCAGCAACGACAGGGGAGTACTGGACATTCAGTACTTC. Residues: CASNDRGVLDIQYF.

V gene TRBV4-3 combines with J gene TRBJ2-3, with 12 bases fitting TRBD2. V shed 0 bases and J 3 bases; nucleotides not matched to a gene: 4. The germline gives CDR1 LGHNA, CDR2 YSLEER. The length of the CDR3 is 17 residues. The CDR3 DNA follows: TGCGCCAGCAGCCAAGATTCTAGCGGGAGGGGGACAGATACGCAGTATTTT. It is translated as CASSQDSSGRGTDTQYF.

The rearrangement joins TRBV9 to TRBJ2-3, with 7 bases that match TRBD2. The CDR3 length is 16 residues. CDR1 SGDLS and CDR2 YYNGEE come from the germline V gene. Trimming removed 0 bases from V and 4 bases from J; junction bases left unmatched: 8. CDR3 sequence reads: CASSVGASGNADTQYF. For the CDR3, the DNA is TGTGCCAGCAGCGTAGGGGCTAGCGGAAATGCAGATACGCAGTATTTT.

This clone has more than one count but fewer than ten. The chain uses TRBV5-6 and TRBJ2-1; TRBD1 matches 8 bases. Germline assignment: CDR1 SGHDT and CDR2 YYEEEE. This CDR3 has 15 residues. With 5 bases clipped from V and 7 bases from J, the junction kept 11 bases outside the gene matches. The CDR3 loop is CASRHVRQGRNEQFF. In DNA, the CDR3 is TGTGCCAGCAGACACGTCCGACAGGGGAGGAATGAGCAGTTCTTC.

The chain couples TRBV7-3 to TRBJ2-5; D is uncertain. Germline CDR1 and CDR2: SGHTA and FQGTGA. Trimming removed 2 bases at V and 4 bases at J, with 11 bases between. This CDR3 comprises 14 residues. The CDR3 sequence is CASSLSGALETQYF. The CDR3 DNA follows: TGTGCCAGCAGCTTATCGGGTGCCTTAGAGACCCAGTACTTC.

The chain links TRBV27 to TRBJ2-1; 7 nucleotides align to TRBD1. CDR1 MNHEY and CDR2 SMNVEV come from the germline V gene (reference sequence). V was pared by 6 bases and J by 8 bases, with 13 bases of the junction left unmatched. The CDR3 has 15 residues. The CDR3 DNA reads as TGTGCCAGCAGGGGCCGACAGGGCAGGTTCGATGAGCAGTTCTTC. Translated: CASRGRQGRFDEQFF.

This clone is a singleton in its sample. CDR3 nucleotide sequence: TGTGCCAGCGGTGGGGGACACGGAGATACGCAGTATTTT. Translated: CASGGGHGDTQYF. V and J are TRBV13 and TRBJ2-3, with a tentative D call TRBD1 (6 bases). With 8 bases removed from V and 5 bases from J, the gap between germline ends came to 14 bases. The germline gives CDR1 PRHDT, CDR2 FYEKMQ (reference sequence). The CDR3 consists of 13 residues.

This chain uses TRBV7-9 with TRBJ1-1; no clear D. The germline V and J ends were trimmed by 3 bases and 7 bases, with 9 bases remaining between them. This CDR3 spans 12 amino acids. Germline V CDR1 and CDR2: SEHNR, FQNEAQ (reference sequence). The CDR3 coding sequence is TGTGCCAGCAGCTTTTCCGTGAGTGAAGCTTTCTTT. This translates into CASSFSVSEAFF.

The chain is built from TRBV27 and TRBJ1-2; TRBD1 might be the D (5 bases). With 3 bases removed from V and 4 bases from J, the gap between germline ends came to 15 bases. The germline V gene encodes CDR1 MNHEY and CDR2 SMNVEV (reference sequence). CDR3 length equals 15 residues. In DNA form, the CDR3 reads TGTGCCAGCAGTTTCAGGGCTAGGTCGGTCTATGGCTACACCTTC. Residues: CASSFRARSVYGYTF.

This chain uses TRBV28 with TRBJ2-7; perhaps TRBD2 as D (6 bases). The CDR3 is 18 amino acids. V lost 2 bases, J lost 0 bases, and 20 bases lay in between. Germline V gives CDR1 MDHEN, CDR2 SYDVKM. The CDR3 sequence is CASSLPGLPRPFSYEQYF. Here the CDR3 DNA reads TGTGCCAGCAGTTTACCGGGACTCCCGAGGCCGTTCTCCTACGAGCAGTACTTC.